The sequence of this T cell receptor (beta chain) was determined in a study of blood T cells in healthy people across ages. Germline V CDR1 and CDR2: MNHEY, SVGEGT. This CDR3 region has 13 residues. V was pared by 4 bases and J by 11 bases, with 17 bases between. Ten or more counts support this clonotype. Each donor was a healthy Caucasian individual from Russia, aged about 6 to 100. Primed by a sample-barcoded 5' primer and a J-beta primer mix, a second PCR proceeded for about 6 to 11 cycles. TCRdb fed the 5' RACE reads into MiXCR, producing one record per CDR3 protein. The sample consists of about 1,500,000 distinct CDR3 sequences, 28% of them appearing once.

The sequencing input was blood. This clonotype originated in a woman aged 25-40 years in good health. The V and J genes are TRBV6-2 or TRBV6-3 and TRBJ1-2; D ambiguous. The CDR3 spells CASSSGGRTGYTF. The CDR3 DNA follows: TGTGCCAGCAGTTCCGGAGGCCGGACGGGATACACCTTC.